This T cell receptor beta chain was identified in a study of blood T cell repertoires in COVID-19. Overall study: Acute-phase and convalescent COVID-19 samples originated in the United States, Italy and Spain. T cells, B-cell-depleted T cells, or PBMCs provided the cDNA or gDNA that served as material.

Germline CDR1 and CDR2: SGHNT and YYREEE (reference sequence). The CDR3 runs 15 residues. The V end lost 3 bases, the J end lost 4 bases, and 16 bases lay between the germline ends. Methods used by the authors: Scientists estimated how many nucleated cells there were by amplifying reference gene primers. Libraries were prepared by immunoSEQ multiplex PCR; TCRdb keeps only in-frame clonotypes and omits some of them. The D gene and trimming were derived from the DNA, and the V and J assignments and clone size from that table. The table includes 50,000 to 70,000 clones, 60% to 85% detected once. The chain recombines TRBV5-4 with TRBJ1-2; D gene ambiguous. Sequencing input: peripheral blood. The receptor was isolated from a man aged 55 to 70 with acute or convalescent COVID-19. The CDR3 nucleotides are TGTGCCAGCAGCTCGGTATCCGGGATCCTCTATGGCTACACCTTC. Amino acid sequence: CASSSVSGILYGYTF. Full variable domain (remainder filled in from reference TRBV5-4 and TRBJ1-2): ETGVTQSPTHLIKTRGQQVTLRCSSQSGHNTVSWYQQALGQGPQFIFQYYREEENGRGNFPPRFSGLQFPNYSSELNVNALELDDSALYLCASSSVSGILYGYTFGSGTRLTVV.